These 7 T cell receptor beta chains were all obtained from the same sample, sequenced in a study of blood T cell repertoires in COVID-19. TCRdb keeps only in-frame clones here, not all; method: immunoSEQ multiplex PCR. Of about 35,000 clones listed, around 87% are singletons. The specimen sequenced was peripheral blood. The receptors come from a man older than 75 with active COVID-19.

This rearrangement joins TRBV18 to TRBJ1-5; 7 nucleotides align to TRBD1. CDR3 size: 15 residues. V was clipped by 3 bases and J by 4 bases; unmatched bases: 6. Per the germline V gene, CDR1 is KGHSH and CDR2 is LQKENI. The CDR3 loop is CASSPTGQKNQPQHF. The CDR3 DNA reads TGTGCCAGCTCACCTACGGGACAGAAAAATCAGCCCCAGCATTTT.

The chain recombines TRBV9 with TRBJ2-3; no clear D gene. V gave up 0 bases and J gave up 2 bases, with 4 bases separating them. Germline V gives CDR1 SGDLS, CDR2 YYNGEE. This CDR3 comprises 13 residues. CDR3 sequence: CASSVDNTDTQYF. The CDR3 DNA is TGTGCCAGCAGCGTAGACAACACAGATACGCAGTATTTT.

The rearrangement joins TRBV5-6 to TRBJ1-6, with D perhaps matching TRBD1 (5 bases). Germline CDR1 and CDR2: SGHDT and YYEEEE. V lost 4 bases, J lost 4 bases, and 15 bases lay in between. This CDR3 contains 16 residues. CDR3 DNA sequence: TGTGCCAGCAGCCCTGGAGTTGGGGCTTATAATTCACCCCTCCACTTT. Protein product: CASSPGVGAYNSPLHF.

This chain links TRBV24-1 with TRBJ2-5; TRBD1 matches 11 bases. CDR1 is KGHDR and CDR2 is SFDVKD in the germline V gene. J gave up 5 bases and V 4 bases, and 8 bases lay outside the gene matches. This CDR3 has 16 amino acids. The CDR3 loop is CATSEYGTGGRETQYF. CDR3 coding DNA: TGTGCCACCAGTGAATACGGGACAGGGGGTCGGGAGACCCAGTACTTC.

The chain employs TRBV9 and TRBJ2-3, with TRBD1 identical over 9 bases. The CDR3 runs 18 residues. Trimming cost V 1 base and J 2 bases; bases outside gene matches: 11. Germline-derived CDR1 and CDR2 are SGDLS and YYNGEE. The CDR3 loop is CASSVSSGTGIPTDTQYF. CDR3 coding DNA: TGTGCCAGCAGCGTAAGTTCGGGGACAGGGATCCCCACAGATACGCAGTATTTT.

This chain joins TRBV19 and TRBJ2-7; TRBD2 aligns across 10 bases. Germline-derived CDR1 and CDR2 are LNHDA and SQIVND (reference sequence). Trimming took 6 bases from V and 6 from J; bases not matched to a gene: 11. The CDR3 totals 15 residues. CDR3 sequence reads: CASSRGTSGIGEQYF. The CDR3 bases are TGTGCCAGTAGCCGCGGAACTAGCGGGATTGGCGAGCAGTACTTC.

The chain has TRBV4-2 and TRBJ2-3; TRBD1 is a possible D gene (6 bases). This CDR3 has 15 residues. The V end lost 2 bases, the J end lost 0 bases, and 9 bases lay between the germline ends. The V gene's germline CDR1 is LGHNA and CDR2 YNFKEQ. The CDR3 nucleotides are TGTGCCAGCAGCCAAATAGGACAGAGCACAGATACGCAGTATTTT. It encodes CASSQIGQSTDTQYF.